Below, one T cell receptor beta chain is given with its context. As yet, its antigen is unknown. The PCR was carried out with 60 Vbeta primers and 13 Jbeta primers. Measured with immunoSEQ multiplex PCR; TCRdb has only the in-frame clones, and not every one. The table records some 99,000 clones, 81% of them present only once. The sample comes from a study of cytomegalovirus exposure and HLA in healthy donors. Whole-study results and caveats: Later on, an analysis found that several of the most significant clusters appeared to be linked to common viral pathogens, which included parvovirus B19. V- and J-gene trimming in TCR beta was tied to a missense DCLRE1C variant by an analysis performed later. Roughly uniform sequencing depth across donors was assumed, possibly incorrectly. Cytomegalovirus status, reportedly, was diagnosed with high specificity and sensitivity by the classifier.

Germline loops: CDR1 SGHNT, CDR2 YYREEE (reference sequence). Trimming stripped 3 bases from V and 1 base from J, with 9 bases between. CDR3 length equals 14 residues. Sequenced material: PBMCs. V usage is TRBV5-4 and J usage is TRBJ2-3, with D hard to call. The TCR comes from a woman aged 25 to 39 in good health and CMV-seronegative. CDR3 loop: CASSSPRGTDTQYF. CDR3 coding DNA: TGTGCCAGCAGCTCCCCGAGAGGCACAGATACGCAGTATTTT.